This is a list of T cell receptor beta chains from one sample in a study of T cells in Graves' hyperthyroidism and ophthalmopathy. TCRdb called the multiplex PCR reads again in MiXCR, with one record for every CDR3 protein. The data hold some 720,000 distinct CDR3 sequences, with over 15% observed a single time. What was sequenced was blood. These receptors originate from a young man with Graves' hyperthyroidism. Each CDR3 is given with its conserved first and last residue. D genes are given only for firm matches. Rows may omit the clone size; those that give it use once, few, many or a size class.

d_call: -
clone_size: -
j_call: TRBJ1-5
v_call: TRBV5-6
cdr3_aa: CASRRWPQHF
cdr3_nt: TGTGCCAGCAGGAGGTGGCCCCAGCATTTT

d_call: -
clone_size: many
j_call: TRBJ2-5
v_call: TRBV6-1
cdr3_aa: CASSLTGRIIEETQYF
cdr3_nt: TGTGCCAGCAGCCTTACCGGAAGGATTATCGAAGAGACCCAGTACTTC

d_call: -
clone_size: many
j_call: TRBJ2-1
v_call: TRBV19
cdr3_aa: CASSIPGPYNEQFF
cdr3_nt: TGTGCCAGTAGTATACCAGGGCCCTACAATGAGCAGTTCTTC

d_call: TRBD2
clone_size: few
j_call: TRBJ2-7
v_call: TRBV4-3
cdr3_aa: CASSPMGEGEQYF
cdr3_nt: TGCGCCAGCAGCCCCATGGGGGAGGGCGAGCAGTACTTC

d_call: -
clone_size: -
j_call: TRBJ1-1
v_call: TRBV29-1
cdr3_aa: CSTGTGVNTEAFF
cdr3_nt: TGCAGCACAGGGACGGGGGTGAACACTGAAGCTTTCTTT

d_call: -
clone_size: -
j_call: TRBJ2-1
v_call: TRBV4-2
cdr3_aa: CASSQLQRASFGEQFF
cdr3_nt: TGTGCCAGCAGCCAACTCCAGAGGGCCAGTTTCGGTGAGCAGTTCTTC

d_call: TRBD1
clone_size: -
j_call: TRBJ2-6
v_call: TRBV29-1
cdr3_aa: CSVEGQPTSGANVLTF
cdr3_nt: TGCAGCGTTGAGGGACAGCCTACCTCTGGGGCCAACGTCCTGACTTTC

d_call: -
clone_size: many
j_call: TRBJ2-1
v_call: TRBV28
cdr3_aa: CASNLSDDWYYNEQFF
cdr3_nt: TGTGCCAGCAACCTCTCGGACGACTGGTATTACAATGAGCAGTTCTTC

d_call: -
clone_size: many
j_call: TRBJ1-1
v_call: TRBV18
cdr3_aa: CASSLLDSSLTEAFF
cdr3_nt: TGTGCCAGCTCACTCCTGGACAGTTCCTTAACTGAAGCTTTCTTT

d_call: TRBD2
clone_size: few
j_call: TRBJ2-1
v_call: TRBV6-2/TRBV6-3
cdr3_aa: CASSILYRGQGLAGDNEQFF
cdr3_nt: TGTGCCAGCAGTATCCTTTACAGGGGCCAAGGACTAGCGGGAGACAATGAGCAGTTCTTC

d_call: TRBD1
clone_size: many
j_call: TRBJ1-1
v_call: TRBV29-1
cdr3_aa: CSVEPGQGNTEAFF
cdr3_nt: TGCAGCGTTGAACCGGGACAGGGTAACACTGAAGCTTTCTTT

d_call: TRBD2
clone_size: -
j_call: TRBJ2-7
v_call: TRBV20-1
cdr3_aa: CSALTQLADYEQYF
cdr3_nt: TGCAGTGCACTCACCCAACTAGCGGACTACGAGCAGTACTTC

d_call: -
clone_size: many
j_call: TRBJ1-5
v_call: TRBV12-3/TRBV12-4
cdr3_aa: CASSLPGNQPQHF
cdr3_nt: TGTGCCAGCAGTTTGCCAGGTAATCAGCCCCAGCATTTT

d_call: -
clone_size: many
j_call: TRBJ1-2
v_call: TRBV6-1
cdr3_aa: CASSEVRPEGGYTF
cdr3_nt: TGTGCCAGCAGTGAAGTTAGACCCGAGGGTGGCTACACCTTC

d_call: -
clone_size: many
j_call: TRBJ2-3
v_call: TRBV13
cdr3_aa: CASSAIAGTQYF
cdr3_nt: TGTGCCAGCAGCGCGATTGCGGGTACGCAGTATTTT

d_call: TRBD1
clone_size: once
j_call: TRBJ2-7
v_call: TRBV29-1
cdr3_aa: CSVEEATGTGYPYGQYF
cdr3_nt: TGCAGCGTTGAAGAGGCAACCGGGACAGGGTATCCCTACGGGCAGTACTTC

d_call: TRBD2
clone_size: -
j_call: TRBJ2-5
v_call: TRBV20-1
cdr3_aa: CSARDWTSGRARETQYF
cdr3_nt: TGCAGTGCTAGAGATTGGACTAGCGGGAGGGCGAGGGAGACCCAGTACTTC

d_call: -
clone_size: -
j_call: TRBJ1-2
v_call: TRBV12-3/TRBV12-4
cdr3_aa: CASSFRSNYGYTF
cdr3_nt: TGTGCCAGCAGTTTCAGATCTAACTATGGCTACACCTTC

d_call: -
clone_size: -
j_call: TRBJ1-4
v_call: TRBV19
cdr3_aa: CAVRQSEKLFF
cdr3_nt: TGTGCCGTACGCCAAAGTGAAAAACTGTTTTTT

d_call: -
clone_size: -
j_call: TRBJ2-5
v_call: TRBV7-9
cdr3_aa: CASSLPAGTDQETQYF
cdr3_nt: TGTGCCAGCAGCCTACCTGCGGGGACAGATCAAGAGACCCAGTACTTC

d_call: TRBD1
clone_size: many
j_call: TRBJ2-2
v_call: TRBV6-4
cdr3_aa: CASSEQGNGELFF
cdr3_nt: TGTGCCAGCAGCGAACAGGGGAACGGGGAGCTGTTTTTT

d_call: -
clone_size: -
j_call: TRBJ2-2
v_call: TRBV9
cdr3_aa: CASSPFRAERSTGELFF
cdr3_nt: TGTGCCAGCAGCCCCTTTAGGGCGGAAAGATCCACCGGGGAGCTGTTTTTT

d_call: TRBD2
clone_size: few
j_call: TRBJ2-1
v_call: TRBV7-9
cdr3_aa: CASSLVLAGFDEQSF
cdr3_nt: TGTGCCAGCAGCTTAGTGCTAGCGGGATTCGATGAGCAGTCCTTC

d_call: TRBD2
clone_size: -
j_call: TRBJ2-1
v_call: TRBV5-6
cdr3_aa: CASSLGLAGEVEQFF
cdr3_nt: TGTGCCAGCAGCTTGGGACTAGCGGGAGAGGTTGAGCAGTTCTTC

d_call: TRBD2
clone_size: -
j_call: TRBJ2-7
v_call: TRBV9
cdr3_aa: CASSVGTGLAFEQYF
cdr3_nt: TGTGCCAGCAGCGTAGGTACAGGACTAGCCTTCGAGCAGTACTTC

d_call: -
clone_size: -
j_call: TRBJ2-1
v_call: TRBV30
cdr3_aa: CAWTTGLGTYNEQFF
cdr3_nt: TGTGCCTGGACCACAGGGCTTGGGACCTACAATGAGCAGTTCTTC

d_call: TRBD2
clone_size: many
j_call: TRBJ2-7
v_call: TRBV7-9
cdr3_aa: CASSNRGGGWPVEQYF
cdr3_nt: TGTGCCAGCAGCAACCGGGGGGGCGGATGGCCGGTCGAGCAGTACTTC

d_call: -
clone_size: few
j_call: TRBJ1-5
v_call: TRBV5-8
cdr3_aa: CASSLGPTRTQHF
cdr3_nt: TGTGCCAGCAGCTTGGGGCCAACCCGGACCCAGCATTTT

d_call: -
clone_size: once
j_call: TRBJ2-7
v_call: TRBV9
cdr3_aa: CASSVGGVSWNEQYF
cdr3_nt: TGTGCCAGCAGCGTAGGGGGGGTGTCTTGGAACGAGCAGTACTTC

d_call: -
clone_size: many
j_call: TRBJ2-1
v_call: TRBV27
cdr3_aa: CASSLGWGEDSYNEQFF
cdr3_nt: TGTGCCAGCAGTTTAGGGTGGGGCGAAGACTCCTACAATGAGCAGTTCTTC

d_call: TRBD1
clone_size: few
j_call: TRBJ1-4
v_call: TRBV19
cdr3_aa: CASSQGAPNEKLFF
cdr3_nt: TGTGCCAGTAGTCAGGGGGCACCAAATGAAAAACTGTTTTTT

d_call: -
clone_size: -
j_call: TRBJ1-4
v_call: TRBV29-1
cdr3_aa: CSAGEGEKLFF
cdr3_nt: TGCAGCGCCGGGGAGGGTGAAAAACTGTTTTTT

d_call: -
clone_size: few
j_call: TRBJ1-5
v_call: TRBV19
cdr3_aa: CASGDGNQPQHF
cdr3_nt: TGTGCCAGCGGGGACGGCAATCAGCCCCAGCATTTT

d_call: TRBD2
clone_size: -
j_call: TRBJ2-1
v_call: TRBV7-9
cdr3_aa: CASSLGGAGSSYNEQFF
cdr3_nt: TGTGCCAGCAGCTTAGGAGGAGCGGGGAGCTCCTACAATGAGCAGTTCTTC

d_call: -
clone_size: few
j_call: TRBJ2-1
v_call: TRBV7-3
cdr3_aa: CASSALGDNEQFF
cdr3_nt: TGTGCCAGCAGCGCCCTAGGGGACAATGAGCAGTTCTTC

d_call: -
clone_size: few
j_call: TRBJ2-7
v_call: TRBV19
cdr3_aa: CASSIEGVSYEQYF
cdr3_nt: TGTGCCAGTAGTATAGAGGGGGTCTCCTACGAGCAGTACTTC

d_call: -
clone_size: -
j_call: TRBJ2-7
v_call: TRBV3-1
cdr3_aa: CASSHEGGEQYF
cdr3_nt: TGTGCCAGCAGCCATGAGGGAGGCGAGCAGTACTTC

d_call: -
clone_size: -
j_call: TRBJ2-6
v_call: TRBV20-1
cdr3_aa: CSAVPGGANVLTF
cdr3_nt: TGCAGTGCTGTCCCTGGGGGGGCCAACGTCCTGACTTTC

d_call: -
clone_size: many
j_call: TRBJ1-4
v_call: TRBV18
cdr3_aa: CASSPQDGNEKLFF
cdr3_nt: TGTGCCAGCTCACCCCAGGACGGTAATGAAAAACTGTTTTTT

d_call: -
clone_size: few
j_call: TRBJ2-1
v_call: TRBV7-9
cdr3_aa: CASRHPQSNEQFF
cdr3_nt: TGTGCCAGCAGGCACCCCCAGAGCAATGAGCAGTTCTTC

d_call: -
clone_size: many
j_call: TRBJ2-7
v_call: TRBV7-2
cdr3_aa: CASSFDPFYEQYF
cdr3_nt: TGTGCCAGCAGCTTTGATCCCTTCTACGAGCAGTACTTC

d_call: -
clone_size: few
j_call: TRBJ1-1
v_call: TRBV7-9
cdr3_aa: CASSDTQGNSGNTEAFF
cdr3_nt: TGTGCCAGCAGCGATACCCAGGGTAATAGTGGGAACACTGAAGCTTTCTTT

d_call: -
clone_size: many
j_call: TRBJ2-7
v_call: TRBV28
cdr3_aa: CASTHPVGRLHYEQYF
cdr3_nt: TGTGCCAGCACCCATCCCGTTGGCAGGCTCCACTACGAGCAGTACTTC

d_call: TRBD1
clone_size: -
j_call: TRBJ2-7
v_call: TRBV12-3/TRBV12-4
cdr3_aa: CASRPDRSYYEQYF
cdr3_nt: TGTGCCAGCAGACCGGACAGGTCATACTACGAGCAGTACTTC

d_call: TRBD2
clone_size: few
j_call: TRBJ2-3
v_call: TRBV20-1
cdr3_aa: CSAESGRAEADTQYF
cdr3_nt: TGCAGTGCTGAAAGCGGGAGGGCCGAGGCAGATACGCAGTATTTT